This TCR beta chain was retrieved from a study of yellow fever vaccine responses in identical twins. Study conclusions and caveats: Reportedly, the response of twins' T cells to the vaccine seemed partly convergent, partly personalized.

Trimming removed 3 bases at V and 4 bases at J, with 10 bases between. The germline V gene encodes CDR1 SGDLS and CDR2 YYNGEE. This CDR3 has 14 residues. TCRdb reprocessed the RT-PCR reads with MiXCR, giving one entry per CDR3 protein. This sample has fewer than 9,500 distinct CDR3 sequences, with approximately 88% found just once. This clonotype was seen a handful of times. The antigen is undetermined. The input for sequencing was T cells from blood (PBMCs), unsorted or a sorted subset (not recorded which), taken before or after yellow fever vaccination (not recorded which). The TCR comes from a woman aged 18 to 35 who received the yellow fever vaccine. The chain has TRBV9 and TRBJ2-2; D is possibly TRBD2 (5 bases). The CDR3 spells CASSADSFTGELFF. Here the CDR3 DNA reads TGTGCCAGCAGCGCGGACTCGTTCACCGGGGAGCTGTTTTTT.